This entry concerns a single TCR beta chain. The data were taken from a study of control samples from healthy donors and cancer patients. Generated by immunoSEQ multiplex PCR, the TCRdb table keeps only in-frame clones and is missing some. The sample holds roughly 190,000 clones, 91% seen once. The origin of this receptor is a woman aged 25-40 years in good health. The sample was blood.

The CDR3 nucleotides are TGTGCCAGCAGTGAACTAGCGGGAGGGCCGGGCACAGATACGCAGTATTTT. It specifies CASSELAGGPGTDTQYF. V is TRBV2 and J is TRBJ2-3; 12 nucleotides line up with TRBD2. The J segment lost 1 base and the V segment lost 2 bases, leaving 4 bases of the junction unmatched. The CDR3 consists of 17 residues. The germline gives CDR1 SNHLY, CDR2 FYNNEI.